This TCR beta chain came from a study of T cells in women clearing cervical HPV infection. Study-wide context: For cases, blood was sampled a median roughly 150 days after lesion detection, interquartile range about 90 to 200 days.

V gave up 5 bases and J gave up 0 bases; unmatched junction bases: 3. Per germline, CDR1 SGHVS and CDR2 FQNEAQ. The CDR3 runs to 17 residues. About this clone: The read ends 3 residues shy of where the CDR3 ends; the end is completed using the germline J gene.

Libraries were prepared by immunoSEQ multiplex PCR; TCRdb keeps only in-frame clonotypes and omits some of them. In all, the sample yields about 40,000 clones. The V call is TRBV7-8, the J call TRBJ2-1, with 14 bases aligning to TRBD2. This sequence was found in a woman between 18 and 69 years old with a cervical HPV16 infection that either progressed to CIN3+ or cleared (not recorded which). Sequences were obtained from blood buffy coat. The CDR3 loop is CASSRLAGGSSYNEQFF. The sequenced CDR3 bases are TGTGCCAGCAGCAGACTAGCGGGAGGGAGCTCCTACAATGAG.